This T cell receptor (beta chain) was documented in a study of radiotherapy plus CTLA-4 blockade in lung cancer. Chemo-refractory metastatic non-small-cell lung cancer patients were treated with focal radiation plus CTLA-4 blockade with ipilimumab. The germline CDR1 and CDR2 sequences are SGHAT and FQNNGV. This CDR3 spans 14 amino acids. V was shortened by 5 bases and J by 4 bases, with 14 bases between the two germline ends. The method was immunoSEQ multiplex PCR; TCRdb's version includes in-frame clones alone and lacks a portion of them. The repertoire holds 81,000 or so clones, with approximately 80% as singletons.

The chain carries TRBV11-2 and TRBJ1-1; D possibly corresponds to TRBD1 (6 bases). The sequence came from a human donor with non-small cell lung cancer who had stable disease on radiotherapy plus ipilimumab. The sample consisted of peripheral blood, taken from a patient treated with radiotherapy plus ipilimumab. The CDR3 DNA reads TGTGCCAGCAGCCTGGGGGGCAGGGGCACTGAAGCTTTCTTT. Its translation is CASSLGGRGTEAFF.